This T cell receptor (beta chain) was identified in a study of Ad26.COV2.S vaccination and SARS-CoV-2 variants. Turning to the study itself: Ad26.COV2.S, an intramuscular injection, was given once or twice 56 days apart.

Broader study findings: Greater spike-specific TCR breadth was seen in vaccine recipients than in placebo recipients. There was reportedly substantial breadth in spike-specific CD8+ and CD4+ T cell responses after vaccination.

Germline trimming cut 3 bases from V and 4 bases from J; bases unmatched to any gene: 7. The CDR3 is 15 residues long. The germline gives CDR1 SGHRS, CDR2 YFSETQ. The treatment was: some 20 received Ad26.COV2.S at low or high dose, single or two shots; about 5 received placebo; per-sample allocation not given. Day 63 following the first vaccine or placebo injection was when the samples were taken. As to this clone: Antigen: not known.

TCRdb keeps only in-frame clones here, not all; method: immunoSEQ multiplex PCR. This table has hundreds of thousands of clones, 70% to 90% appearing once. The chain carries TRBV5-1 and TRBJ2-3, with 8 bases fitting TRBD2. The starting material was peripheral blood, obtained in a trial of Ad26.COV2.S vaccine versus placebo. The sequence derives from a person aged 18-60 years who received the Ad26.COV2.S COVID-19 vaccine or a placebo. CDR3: CASSSRLARADTQYF. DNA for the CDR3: TGCGCCAGCAGCTCCCGACTAGCGCGGGCAGATACGCAGTATTTT.